These T cell receptor beta chains were read from a single sample in a study of T cell repertoires in cytomegalovirus infection. A single record per CDR3 protein comes from TCRdb applying MiXCR to the reads. The sample includes about 830,000 distinct CDR3 sequences, around a third of them seen just once. The antigens of these receptors remain unknown. Sequenced material: cultured CD8+ T cells from PBMCs, taken from culture after CMV antigen stimulation. The receptor set was obtained from a human donor in good health (CMV status not recorded). Some clones in this sample may be carry-over from other donors' samples. Both conserved end residues are part of each CDR3. A D gene is named only where the DNA matches it firmly. Where a row states a size, it is once, few, many or the class of an expanded clone; other rows omit it.

size,J,V,D,DNA,CDR3
NA,TRBJ1-1,TRBV4-3,NA,TGCGCCAGCAGCCAAGGGACGTGGGGCACTGAAGCTTTCTTT,CASSQGTWGTEAFF
few,TRBJ2-7,TRBV7-8,NA,TGTGCCAGCAGCTTACCTCGGGGGCAGTCTAACTACGAGCAGTACTTC,CASSLPRGQSNYEQYF
NA,TRBJ2-1,TRBV27,TRBD2,TGTGCCAGCAGTTCAGGACTAGCGGGGAATCGTGAGCAGTTCTTC,CASSSGLAGNREQFF
few,TRBJ2-5,TRBV10-3,TRBD2,TGTGCCGTACTAGCGGGGGGGCAAGAGACCCAGTACTTC,CAVLAGGQETQYF
few,TRBJ2-5,TRBV7-3,NA,TGTGCCAGCAGTCACGTGGGGGCAGGGCGAGAGACCCAGTACTTC,CASSHVGAGRETQYF
NA,TRBJ1-1,TRBV7-8,TRBD1,TGTGCCAGCAGCTTAGGGGAGTGGGAGGGGGCGACCGTCCTTGAAGCTTTCTTT,CASSLGEWEGATVLEAFF
many,TRBJ1-1,TRBV6-5,NA,TGTGCCAGCAGCCCCAACGGGTTCATGAACACTGAAGCTTTCTTT,CASSPNGFMNTEAFF
once,TRBJ2-7,TRBV27,TRBD1,TGTGCCAGCAGTTCGGGACAGGGGGCGTTCTACGAACAGTACTTC,CASSSGQGAFYEQYF
many,TRBJ2-3,TRBV6-1,TRBD2,TGTGCCAGCAGTTTAGGGACTAGCGGGATAGGTGCTAGCACAGATACGCAGTATTTT,CASSLGTSGIGASTDTQYF
NA,TRBJ1-1,TRBV4-3,NA,TGCGCCAGCAGCCCCAGGGTCGGAAGCACTGAAGCTTTCTTT,CASSPRVGSTEAFF
few,TRBJ2-5,TRBV7-9,NA,TGTGCCAGCAGCTTCGAGGGATCGAGAGAGACCCAGTACTTC,CASSFEGSRETQYF
few,TRBJ1-6,TRBV6-6,NA,TGTGCCAGCAGTTACGACCCGGGGGCGCCGAATTCACCCCTCCACTTT,CASSYDPGAPNSPLHF
medium-sized,TRBJ2-7,TRBV7-9,TRBD2,TGTGCCAGCAGAATGATAGCGGGGGCCGCCTACGAGCAGTACTTC,CASRMIAGAAYEQYF
NA,TRBJ2-1,TRBV7-6,NA,TGTGCCAGCAGCTTGGGGGAGCTGGTTGAGCAGTTCTTC,CASSLGELVEQFF
NA,TRBJ2-7,TRBV20-1,NA,TGCAGTGCTAACCGAATTCCTAACAGGATTGGGGGCCCAAGCTCCTACGAGCAGTACTTC,CSANRIPNRIGGPSSYEQYF
NA,TRBJ2-3,TRBV7-2,NA,TGTGCCAGCAGCCTCACGGGGCTAGCGACGGATACGCAGTATTTT,CASSLTGLATDTQYF
once,TRBJ2-1,TRBV11-2,NA,TGTGCCAGCAGCCTTAGACGTGTCGGGCGTGATGAGCAGTTCTTC,CASSLRRVGRDEQFF
NA,TRBJ1-2,TRBV7-8,NA,TGTGCCAGCAGCCCCCCGGACACCTTC,CASSPPDTF
NA,TRBJ1-2,TRBV20-1,TRBD1,TGCAGTGCTAGAGATCGGAACCTCGGGGACAGGGCCGGGGATGGCTACACCTTC,CSARDRNLGDRAGDGYTF
many,TRBJ2-3,TRBV7-9,NA,TGTGCCAGCAGCTTACAAGGGGGCACAGATACGCAGTATTTT,CASSLQGGTDTQYF
many,TRBJ1-1,TRBV7-9,TRBD1,TGTGCCAGCAGCTTATCCGACAGGGGGCTTGAAGCTTTCTTT,CASSLSDRGLEAFF
few,TRBJ2-1,TRBV28,NA,TGTGCCAGCAGTTTCTGGCGGAGAGAGCAGTTCTTC,CASSFWRREQFF
NA,TRBJ2-2,TRBV24-1,NA,TGTGCCACCAGTGATCCGGACACCGGGGAGCTGTTTTTT,CATSDPDTGELFF
NA,TRBJ1-3,TRBV4-1,NA,TGCGCCAGCAGCCAAGATTGGGGAGCCTCTGGAAACACCATATATTTT,CASSQDWGASGNTIYF
few,TRBJ1-1,TRBV7-2,NA,TGTGCCAGCAGACACAGGGAATACGACGAAGCTTTCTTT,CASRHREYDEAFF
NA,TRBJ2-7,TRBV27,NA,TGTGCCAGCAGTAGGGCCCACCACAACTACGAGCAGTACTTC,CASSRAHHNYEQYF
few,TRBJ1-4,TRBV27,NA,TGTGCCAGCAGTTTAAGATTACGGCGGCCTAATGAAAAACTGTTTTTT,CASSLRLRRPNEKLFF
many,TRBJ2-2,TRBV27,NA,TGTGCCAGCAGTTACGGGTACACCGGGGAGCTGTTTTTT,CASSYGYTGELFF
NA,TRBJ1-1,TRBV2,NA,TGTGCCAGCCAGGAGAGCATGACTGAAGCTTTCTTT,CASQESMTEAFF
many,TRBJ2-7,TRBV7-9,TRBD1,TGTGCCAGCAGCCGACAGGGGACCTACGAGCAGTACTTC,CASSRQGTYEQYF
NA,TRBJ2-2,TRBV4-1,NA,TGCGCCAGCAGCTCTCTATGGGCCGCCGAGGCCGGGGAGCTGTTTTTT,CASSSLWAAEAGELFF
NA,TRBJ2-3,TRBV7-6,NA,TGTGCCAGCAGCCTCCTCGGGCGGACCAGCACAGATACGCAGTATTTT,CASSLLGRTSTDTQYF
NA,TRBJ2-3,TRBV19,TRBD1,TGTGCCAGTAGTATCCCCCCGGACAGGGATACAGATACGCAGTATTTT,CASSIPPDRDTDTQYF
many,TRBJ2-7,TRBV7-9,NA,TGTGCCAGCAGCTTAGCAGGCACAAAGCCCTACGAGCAGTACTTC,CASSLAGTKPYEQYF
few,TRBJ1-1,TRBV29-1,NA,TGCAGCGTAGGTAACGCTGAAGCTTTCTTT,CSVGNAEAFF
many,TRBJ1-3,TRBV4-2,NA,TGTGCCAGCAGGCTAGCGGCCCATGCAGGCTCTGGAAACACCATATATTTT,CASRLAAHAGSGNTIYF
NA,TRBJ2-7,TRBV2,NA,TGTGCCAGCAGCCCTTCTGGGGTGTCCTCCCTCTCCTACGAGCAGTACTTC,CASSPSGVSSLSYEQYF
many,TRBJ1-6,TRBV6-1,NA,TGTGCCAGCAGAGGGGAGAGCTCCTATAATTCACCCCTCCACTTT,CASRGESSYNSPLHF
few,TRBJ2-2,TRBV24-1,NA,TGTGCCACCAGTGATAGAACAGGCAAAGACACCGGGGAGCTGTTTTTT,CATSDRTGKDTGELFF
few,TRBJ1-1,TRBV19,NA,TGTGCCAGTAGCCCCGGGAGCCTGGGGACTGAAGCTTTCTTT,CASSPGSLGTEAFF
few,TRBJ1-4,TRBV27,NA,TGTGCCAGCAGTTTGGTACAGTTTAATGAAAAACTGTTTTTT,CASSLVQFNEKLFF
once,TRBJ2-7,TRBV7-9,NA,TGTGCCAGCAGCCCACTCGGACAGGAGCAGTACTTC,CASSPLGQEQYF
few,TRBJ2-1,TRBV4-1,NA,TGCGCCAGCAGCGGGGACAATGAGCAGTTCTTC,CASSGDNEQFF
NA,TRBJ1-2,TRBV10-3,NA,TGTGCCATCAGTGAAGGAGGGGGGAATGGCTACACCTTC,CAISEGGGNGYTF
once,TRBJ1-3,TRBV10-3,NA,TGTTCCATCAGTGAGTCGAATGGGGGACACTTAAACACCATATATTTC,CSISESNGGHLNTIYF
NA,TRBJ2-3,TRBV14,TRBD2,TGTGCCAGCAGCCAAGGGAGCGGGGGGGCCGGAACGCAGTATTTT,CASSQGSGGAGTQYF
NA,TRBJ2-3,TRBV24-1,NA,TGTGCCACCCGCTCGCGGTCTCAAGATACGCAGTATTTT,CATRSRSQDTQYF
NA,TRBJ2-1,TRBV23-1,NA,TGCGCCAGCAGTCAATTTGTTGAGACAATCAATGAGCAGTTCTTC,CASSQFVETINEQFF
few,TRBJ2-1,TRBV27,NA,TGTGCCAGCAGTCGACCCCCGCGGGCGGTCTACAATGAGCAGTTCTTC,CASSRPPRAVYNEQFF
NA,TRBJ2-1,TRBV28,TRBD2,TGTGCCAGCAGTTTGTCCCCCCAGCGGGGGGGCTTGTCCTACAATGAGCAGTTCTTC,CASSLSPQRGGLSYNEQFF